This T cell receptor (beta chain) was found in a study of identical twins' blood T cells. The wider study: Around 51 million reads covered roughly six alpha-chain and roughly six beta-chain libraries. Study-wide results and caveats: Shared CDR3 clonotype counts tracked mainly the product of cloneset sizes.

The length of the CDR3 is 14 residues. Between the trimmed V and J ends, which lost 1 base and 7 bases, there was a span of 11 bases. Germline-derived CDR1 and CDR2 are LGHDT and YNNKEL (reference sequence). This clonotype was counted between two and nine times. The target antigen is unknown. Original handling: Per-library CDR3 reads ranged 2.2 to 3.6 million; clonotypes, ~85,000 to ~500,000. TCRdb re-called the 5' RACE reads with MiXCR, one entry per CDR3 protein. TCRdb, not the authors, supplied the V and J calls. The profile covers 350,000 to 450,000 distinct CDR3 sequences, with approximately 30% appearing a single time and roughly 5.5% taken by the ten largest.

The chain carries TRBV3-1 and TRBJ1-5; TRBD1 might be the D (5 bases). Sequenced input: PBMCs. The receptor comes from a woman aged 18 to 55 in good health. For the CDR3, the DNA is TGTGCCAGCAGCCAAGCAGGGCGTAGACAGCCCCAGCATTTT. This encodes CASSQAGRRQPQHF.